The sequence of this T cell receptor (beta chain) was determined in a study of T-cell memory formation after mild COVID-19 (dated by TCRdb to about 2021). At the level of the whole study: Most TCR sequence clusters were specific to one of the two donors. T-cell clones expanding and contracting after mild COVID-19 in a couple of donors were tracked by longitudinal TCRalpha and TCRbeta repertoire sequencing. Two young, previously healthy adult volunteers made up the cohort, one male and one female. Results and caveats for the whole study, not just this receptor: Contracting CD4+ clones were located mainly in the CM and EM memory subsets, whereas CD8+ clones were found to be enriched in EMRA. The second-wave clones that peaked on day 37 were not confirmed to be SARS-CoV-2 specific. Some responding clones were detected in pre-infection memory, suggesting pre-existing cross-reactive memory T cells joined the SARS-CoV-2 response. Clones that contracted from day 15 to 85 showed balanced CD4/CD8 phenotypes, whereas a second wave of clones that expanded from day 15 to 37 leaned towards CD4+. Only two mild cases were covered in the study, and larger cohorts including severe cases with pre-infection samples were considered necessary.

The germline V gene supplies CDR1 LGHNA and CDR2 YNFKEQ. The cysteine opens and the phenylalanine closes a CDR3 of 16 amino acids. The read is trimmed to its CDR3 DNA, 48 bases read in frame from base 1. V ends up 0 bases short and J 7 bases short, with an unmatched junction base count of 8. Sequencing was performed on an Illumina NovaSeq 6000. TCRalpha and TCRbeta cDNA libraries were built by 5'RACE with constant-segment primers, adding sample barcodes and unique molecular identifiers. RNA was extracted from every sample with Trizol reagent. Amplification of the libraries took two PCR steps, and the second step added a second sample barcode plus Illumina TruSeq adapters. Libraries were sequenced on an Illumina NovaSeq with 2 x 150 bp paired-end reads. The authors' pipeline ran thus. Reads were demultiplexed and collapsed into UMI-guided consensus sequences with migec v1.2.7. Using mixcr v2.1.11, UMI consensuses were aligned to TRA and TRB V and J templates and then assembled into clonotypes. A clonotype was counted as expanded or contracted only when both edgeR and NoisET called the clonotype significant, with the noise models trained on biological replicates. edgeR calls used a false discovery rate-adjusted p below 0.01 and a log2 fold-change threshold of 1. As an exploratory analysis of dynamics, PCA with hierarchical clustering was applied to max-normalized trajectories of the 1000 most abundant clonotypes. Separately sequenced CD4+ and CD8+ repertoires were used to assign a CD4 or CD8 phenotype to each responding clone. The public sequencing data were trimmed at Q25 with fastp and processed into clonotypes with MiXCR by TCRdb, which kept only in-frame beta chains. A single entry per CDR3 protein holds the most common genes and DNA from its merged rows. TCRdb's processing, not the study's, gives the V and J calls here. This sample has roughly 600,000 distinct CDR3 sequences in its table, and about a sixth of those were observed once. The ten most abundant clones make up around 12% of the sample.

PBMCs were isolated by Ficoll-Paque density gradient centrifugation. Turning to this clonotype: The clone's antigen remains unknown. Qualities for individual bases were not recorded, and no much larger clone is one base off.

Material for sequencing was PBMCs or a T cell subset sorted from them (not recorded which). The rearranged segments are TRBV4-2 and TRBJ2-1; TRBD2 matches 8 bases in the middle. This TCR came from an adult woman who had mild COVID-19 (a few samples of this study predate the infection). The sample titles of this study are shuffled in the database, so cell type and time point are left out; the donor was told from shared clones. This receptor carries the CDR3 CASSQEERELFNEQFF. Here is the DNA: TGTGCCAGCAGCCAAGAGGAGCGGGAGTTATTTAATGAGCAGTTCTTC.